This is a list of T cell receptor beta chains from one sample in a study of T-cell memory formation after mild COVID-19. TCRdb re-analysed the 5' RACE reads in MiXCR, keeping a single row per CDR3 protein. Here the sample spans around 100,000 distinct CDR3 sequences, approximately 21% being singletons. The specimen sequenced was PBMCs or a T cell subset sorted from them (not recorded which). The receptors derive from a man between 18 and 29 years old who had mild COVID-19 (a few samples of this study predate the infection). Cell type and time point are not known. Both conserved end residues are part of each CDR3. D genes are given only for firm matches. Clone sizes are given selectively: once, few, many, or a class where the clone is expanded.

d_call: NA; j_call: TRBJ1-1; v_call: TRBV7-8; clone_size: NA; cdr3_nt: TGTGCCAGCAGCGATACGAGGGGCGCCGGGAACACTGAAGCTTTCTTT; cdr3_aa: CASSDTRGAGNTEAFF
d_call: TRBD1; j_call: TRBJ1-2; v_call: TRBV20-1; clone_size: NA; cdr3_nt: TGCAGTGCTACAACTATGACAGGGGAGAACTATGGCTACACCTTC; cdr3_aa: CSATTMTGENYGYTF
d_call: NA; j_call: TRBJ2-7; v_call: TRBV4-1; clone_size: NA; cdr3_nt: TGCGCCAGCAGCCCAACGCCCGGGGACACCTACGAGCAGTACTTC; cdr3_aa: CASSPTPGDTYEQYF
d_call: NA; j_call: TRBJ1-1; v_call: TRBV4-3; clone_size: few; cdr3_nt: TGCGCCAGCAGCTCCCGGTTGGGCACTGAAGCTTTCTTT; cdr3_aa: CASSSRLGTEAFF
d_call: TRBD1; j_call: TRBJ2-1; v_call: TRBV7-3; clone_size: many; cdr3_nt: TGTGCCAGCAGCTTAACAGGGGGCCCTCCAAGCTCCTACAATGAGCAGTTCTTC; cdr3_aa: CASSLTGGPPSSYNEQFF
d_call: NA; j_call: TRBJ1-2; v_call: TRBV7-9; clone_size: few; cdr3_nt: TGTGCCAGCAGCTTAGTGTCCAGGGTGCTTGGCTACACCTTC; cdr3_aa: CASSLVSRVLGYTF
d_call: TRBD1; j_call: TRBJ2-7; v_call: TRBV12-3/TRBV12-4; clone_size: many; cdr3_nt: TGTGCCAGCAGTCCCGGGACAGCCTACGAGCAGTACTTC; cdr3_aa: CASSPGTAYEQYF
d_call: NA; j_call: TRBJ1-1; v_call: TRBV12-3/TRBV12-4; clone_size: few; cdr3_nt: TGTGCCAGCTCACTGGGGCCGGGACCCGTATCGGAAGCTTTCTTT; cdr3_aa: CASSLGPGPVSEAFF
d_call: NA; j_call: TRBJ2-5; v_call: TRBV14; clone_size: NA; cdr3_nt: TGTGCCAGCAGCCGGAAGAATCTCGCGCAAGAGACCCAGTACTTC; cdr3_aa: CASSRKNLAQETQYF
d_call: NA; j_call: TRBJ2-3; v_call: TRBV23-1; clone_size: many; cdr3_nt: TGCGCCAGCACTAACTCTAGAATCCGAGATACGCAGTATTTT; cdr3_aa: CASTNSRIRDTQYF
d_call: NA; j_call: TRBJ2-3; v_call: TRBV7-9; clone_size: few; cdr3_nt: TGTGCCAGCAGCTCCCCTCCGGGACCCGCGGATACGCAGTATTTT; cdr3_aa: CASSSPPGPADTQYF
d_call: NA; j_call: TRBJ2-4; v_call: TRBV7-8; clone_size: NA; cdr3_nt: TGTGCCAGCAGCTTGCTGGCCGACCCATCCATTCAGTACTTC; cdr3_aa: CASSLLADPSIQYF
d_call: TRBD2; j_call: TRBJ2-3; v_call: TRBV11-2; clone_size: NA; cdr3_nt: TGTGCCAGCAGCGACCTAGCGGGGGGGCAGGATACGCAGTATTTT; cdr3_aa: CASSDLAGGQDTQYF
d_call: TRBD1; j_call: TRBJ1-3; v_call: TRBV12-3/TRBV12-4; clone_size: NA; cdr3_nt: TGTGCCAGCAGTGTACTGGGACAGGGAGGAAACACCATATATTTT; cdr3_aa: CASSVLGQGGNTIYF
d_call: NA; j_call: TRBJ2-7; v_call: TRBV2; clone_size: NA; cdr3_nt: TGTGCCAGCAGTGAAGCTGGGCCCGCAGGGGAGCAGTACTTC; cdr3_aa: CASSEAGPAGEQYF
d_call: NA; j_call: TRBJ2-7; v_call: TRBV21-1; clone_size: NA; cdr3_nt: TGTGCCAGCAGTGGGGGGAGAAGCCACGAGCAGTACTTC; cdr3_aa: CASSGGRSHEQYF
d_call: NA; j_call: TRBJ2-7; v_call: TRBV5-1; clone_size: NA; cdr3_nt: TGCGCCAGCAGCCCAGTCGACCGCCCCTACGAGCAGTACTTC; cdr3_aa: CASSPVDRPYEQYF
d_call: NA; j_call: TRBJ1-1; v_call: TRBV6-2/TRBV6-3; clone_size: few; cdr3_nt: TGTGCCAGCAGTTACAGTAGTCTGCCGAACACTGAAGCTTTCTTT; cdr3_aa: CASSYSSLPNTEAFF
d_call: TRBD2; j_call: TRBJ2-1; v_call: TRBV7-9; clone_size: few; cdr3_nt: TGTGCCAGCAGCTCGAGGACTAGCGCAGTGGCTCGGGATGAGCAGTTCTTC; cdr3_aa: CASSSRTSAVARDEQFF
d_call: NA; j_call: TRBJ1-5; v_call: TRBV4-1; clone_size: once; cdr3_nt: TGCGCCAGCGCTCTCACGAACTCGGGCAAACCGCTGGCCCAGCATTTT; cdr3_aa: CASALTNSGKPLAQHF
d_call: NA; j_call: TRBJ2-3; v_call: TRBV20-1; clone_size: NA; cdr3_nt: TGCAGTGCTAGAGCGTCTGCTACCCGGACAGATACGCAGTATTTT; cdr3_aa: CSARASATRTDTQYF
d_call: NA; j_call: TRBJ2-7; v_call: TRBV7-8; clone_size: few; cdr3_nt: TGTGCCAGCAGCTCCAATCCCCGGGACAATGACGAGCAGTACTTC; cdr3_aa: CASSSNPRDNDEQYF
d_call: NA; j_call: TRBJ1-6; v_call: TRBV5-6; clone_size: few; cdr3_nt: TGTGCCAGCAGCTCCTGGATTTCACCCCTCCACTTT; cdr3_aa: CASSSWISPLHF
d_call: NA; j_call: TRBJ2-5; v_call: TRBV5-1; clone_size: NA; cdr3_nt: TGCGCCAGCAGCAAGAGGGGAGAGACCCAGTACTTC; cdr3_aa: CASSKRGETQYF
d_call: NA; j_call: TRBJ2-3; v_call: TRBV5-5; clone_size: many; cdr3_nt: TGTGCCAGCAGCTTCGAGACAGATACGCAGTATTTT; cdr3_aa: CASSFETDTQYF
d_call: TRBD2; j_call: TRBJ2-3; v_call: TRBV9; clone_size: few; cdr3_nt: TGTGCCAGCAGCACCCGCGGGGGGGTCACAGATACGCAGTATTTT; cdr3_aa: CASSTRGGVTDTQYF
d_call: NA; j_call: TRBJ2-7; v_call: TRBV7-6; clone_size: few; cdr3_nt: TGTGCCAGCAGCCTGACAGGAGGATCCTCCTACGAGCAGTACTTC; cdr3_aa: CASSLTGGSSYEQYF
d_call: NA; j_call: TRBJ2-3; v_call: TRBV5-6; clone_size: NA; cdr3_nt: TGTGCCAGCAGCTTAACGGGGCGGGCAGATACGCAGTATTTT; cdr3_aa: CASSLTGRADTQYF
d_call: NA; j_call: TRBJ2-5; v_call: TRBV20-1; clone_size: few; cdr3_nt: TGCAGTGCCCATGCTGGGGACATACTCGGAGAGACCCAGTACTTC; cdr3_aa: CSAHAGDILGETQYF
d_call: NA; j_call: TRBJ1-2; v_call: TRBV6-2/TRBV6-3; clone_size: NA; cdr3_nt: TGTGCCAGCAGTTACACGACAGCTTATGGCTACACCTTC; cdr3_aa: CASSYTTAYGYTF
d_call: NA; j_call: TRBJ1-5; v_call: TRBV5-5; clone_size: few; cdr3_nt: TGTGCCAGCACCCAGGAGGCAGGGTGGCAGCCCCAGCATTTT; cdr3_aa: CASTQEAGWQPQHF
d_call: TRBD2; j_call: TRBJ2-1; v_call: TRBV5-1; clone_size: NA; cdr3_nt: TGCGCCAGCAGTCAAACCCCACGGGGGGGACTTTACAATGAGCAGTTCTTC; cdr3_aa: CASSQTPRGGLYNEQFF